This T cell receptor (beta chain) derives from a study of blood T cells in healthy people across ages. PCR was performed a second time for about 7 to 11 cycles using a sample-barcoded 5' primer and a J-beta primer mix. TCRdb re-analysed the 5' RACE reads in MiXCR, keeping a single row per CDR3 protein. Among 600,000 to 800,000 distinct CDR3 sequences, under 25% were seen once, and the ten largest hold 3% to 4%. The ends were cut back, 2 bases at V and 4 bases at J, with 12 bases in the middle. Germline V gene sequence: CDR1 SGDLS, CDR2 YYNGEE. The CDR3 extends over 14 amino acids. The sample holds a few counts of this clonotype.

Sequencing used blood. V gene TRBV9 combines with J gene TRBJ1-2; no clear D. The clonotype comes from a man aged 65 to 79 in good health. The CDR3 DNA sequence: TGTGCCAGCAGCGTGTCAGGCCACCGCTATGGCTACACCTTC. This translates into CASSVSGHRYGYTF.